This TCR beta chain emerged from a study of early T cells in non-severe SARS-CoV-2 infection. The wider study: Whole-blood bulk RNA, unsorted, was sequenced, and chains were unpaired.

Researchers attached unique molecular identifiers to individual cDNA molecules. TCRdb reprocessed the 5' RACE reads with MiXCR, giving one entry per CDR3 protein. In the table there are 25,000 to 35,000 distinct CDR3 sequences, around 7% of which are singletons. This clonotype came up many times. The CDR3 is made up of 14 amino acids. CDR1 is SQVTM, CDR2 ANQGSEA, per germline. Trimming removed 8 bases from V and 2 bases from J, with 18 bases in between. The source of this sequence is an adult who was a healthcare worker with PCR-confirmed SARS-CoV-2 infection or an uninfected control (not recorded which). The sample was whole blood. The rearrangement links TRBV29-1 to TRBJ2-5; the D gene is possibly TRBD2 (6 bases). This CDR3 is CSLGWGVGQETQYF. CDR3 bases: TGCAGCTTGGGCTGGGGGGTAGGACAAGAGACCCAGTACTTC.